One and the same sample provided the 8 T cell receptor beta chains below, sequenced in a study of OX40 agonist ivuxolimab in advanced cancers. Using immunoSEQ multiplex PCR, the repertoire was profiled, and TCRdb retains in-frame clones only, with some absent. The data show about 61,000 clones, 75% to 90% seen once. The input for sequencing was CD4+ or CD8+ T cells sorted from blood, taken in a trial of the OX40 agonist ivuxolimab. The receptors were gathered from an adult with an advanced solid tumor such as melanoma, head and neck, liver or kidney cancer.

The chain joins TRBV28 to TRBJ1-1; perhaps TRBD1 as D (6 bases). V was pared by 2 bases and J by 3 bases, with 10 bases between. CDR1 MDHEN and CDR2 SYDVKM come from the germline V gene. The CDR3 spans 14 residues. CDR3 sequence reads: CASSLGQSYTEAFF. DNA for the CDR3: TGTGCCAGCAGTTTAGGACAGAGCTACACTGAAGCTTTCTTT.

CDR3 in amino acids: CASSPQDKAFF. DNA for the CDR3: TGTGCCAGCAGCCCACAGGACAAAGCTTTCTTT. This chain joins TRBV7-9 and TRBJ1-1; D might be TRBD1 (5 bases). The CDR3 runs to 11 residues. V dropped 5 bases and J dropped 9 bases, with 10 bases sitting between them. The germline CDR1 and CDR2 sequences are SEHNR and FQNEAQ (reference sequence).

The CDR3 is CAWSVRGVVSGANVLTF. DNA of the CDR3: TGTGCCTGGAGTGTAAGGGGCGTAGTCTCTGGGGCCAACGTCCTGACTTTC. This chain uses TRBV30 with TRBJ2-6, with D possibly TRBD1 on 5 matching bases. V shed 0 bases and J shed 0 bases, with 12 bases lying between them. Germline lookup yields CDR1 GTSNPN and CDR2 SVGIG (reference sequence). This CDR3 has 17 residues. The full variable domain, with the rest looked up from reference TRBV30 and TRBJ2-6, is SQTIHQWPATLVQPVGSPLSLECTVEGTSNPNLYWYRQAAGRGLQLLFYSVGIGQISSEVPQNLSASRPQDRQFILSSKKLLLSDSGFYLCAWSVRGVVSGANVLTFGAGSRLTVL.

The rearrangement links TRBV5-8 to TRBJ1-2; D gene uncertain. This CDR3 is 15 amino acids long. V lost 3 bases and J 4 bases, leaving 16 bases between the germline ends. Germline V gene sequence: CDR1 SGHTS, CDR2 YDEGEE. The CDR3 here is CASSYPRQWSYGYTF. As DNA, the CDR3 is TGTGCCAGCAGCTACCCCCGGCAGTGGAGCTATGGCTACACCTTC.

The CDR3 bases are TGTGCCAGCAGCTTTGACAGAGAACAGCCCCAGCATTTT. It encodes CASSFDREQPQHF. The rearrangement joins TRBV11-3 to TRBJ1-5, with D possibly TRBD1 on 5 matching bases. V was cut by 3 bases and J by 7 bases, with 10 bases left in between. CDR3 length: 13 amino acids. CDR1 and CDR2 from the germline V gene are SGHNT and YENEEA.

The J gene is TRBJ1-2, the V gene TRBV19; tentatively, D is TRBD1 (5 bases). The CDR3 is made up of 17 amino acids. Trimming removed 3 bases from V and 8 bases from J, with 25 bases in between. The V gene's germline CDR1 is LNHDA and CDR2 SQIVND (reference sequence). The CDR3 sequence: CASSMVGPRMSSGGYTF. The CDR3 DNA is TGTGCCAGTAGTATGGTGGGGCCCCGGATGAGTAGTGGGGGCTACACCTTC.

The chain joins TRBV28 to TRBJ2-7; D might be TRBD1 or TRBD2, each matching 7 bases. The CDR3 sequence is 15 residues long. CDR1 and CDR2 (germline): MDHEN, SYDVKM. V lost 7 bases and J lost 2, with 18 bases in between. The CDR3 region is CASTLGGGGTYEQYF. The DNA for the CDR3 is TGTGCCAGCACCTTGGGAGGGGGCGGGACCTACGAGCAGTACTTC.

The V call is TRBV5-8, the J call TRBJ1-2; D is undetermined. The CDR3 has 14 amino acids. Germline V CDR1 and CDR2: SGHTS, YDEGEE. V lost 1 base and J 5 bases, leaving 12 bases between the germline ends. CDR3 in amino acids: CASSLITIWYGYTF. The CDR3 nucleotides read TGTGCCAGCAGCTTGATCACTATTTGGTATGGCTACACCTTC.